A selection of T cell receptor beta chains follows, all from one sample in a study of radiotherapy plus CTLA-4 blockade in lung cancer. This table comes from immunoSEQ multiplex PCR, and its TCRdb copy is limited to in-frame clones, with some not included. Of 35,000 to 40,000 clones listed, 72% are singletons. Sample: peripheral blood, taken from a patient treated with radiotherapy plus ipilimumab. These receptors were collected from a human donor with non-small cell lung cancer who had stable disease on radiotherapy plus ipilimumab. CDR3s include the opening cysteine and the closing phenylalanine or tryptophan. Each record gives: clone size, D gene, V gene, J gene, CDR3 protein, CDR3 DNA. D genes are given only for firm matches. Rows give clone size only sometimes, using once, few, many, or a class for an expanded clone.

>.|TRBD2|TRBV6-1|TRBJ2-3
CASSEASAGGPTDTQYF
TGTGCCAGCAGTGAAGCTTCAGCGGGGGGCCCCACAGATACGCAGTATTTT
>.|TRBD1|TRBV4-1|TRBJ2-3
CASSKGDRGGDTQYF
TGCGCCAGCAGCAAAGGGGACAGGGGGGGAGATACGCAGTATTTT
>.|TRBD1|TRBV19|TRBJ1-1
CASSQSGGGTEAFF
TGTGCCAGTAGTCAATCAGGGGGTGGCACTGAAGCTTTCTTT
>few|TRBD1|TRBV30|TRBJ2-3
CAWSILRDRVLDTQYF
TGTGCCTGGTCGATCCTCCGGGACAGGGTTTTAGATACGCAGTATTTT
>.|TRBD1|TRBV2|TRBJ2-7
CASTGTGGQGEQYF
TGTGCCAGCACCGGGACAGGGGGCCAGGGAGAGCAGTACTTC
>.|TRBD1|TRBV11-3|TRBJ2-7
CASSFGTGVYEQYF
TGTGCCAGCAGCTTCGGGACAGGGGTCTACGAGCAGTACTTC
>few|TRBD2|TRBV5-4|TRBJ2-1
CASSLASGHNEQFF
TGTGCCAGCAGCTTGGCTAGCGGCCACAATGAGCAGTTCTTC
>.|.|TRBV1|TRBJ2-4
CTSSADRAKGEWNIQYF
TGCACCAGCAGCGCGGACAGGGCAAAAGGAGAGTGGAACATTCAGTACTTC
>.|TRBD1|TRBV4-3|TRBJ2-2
CASSQGTGWAGELFF
TGCGCCAGCAGCCAAGGGACAGGGTGGGCCGGGGAGCTGTTTTTT
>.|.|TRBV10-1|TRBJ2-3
CASSVGSDTQYF
TGCGCCAGCAGTGTGGGCTCAGATACGCAGTATTTT
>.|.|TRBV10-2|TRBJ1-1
CASKGDTEAFF
TGCGCCAGCAAGGGGGACACTGAAGCTTTCTTT
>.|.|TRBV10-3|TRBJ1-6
CAIAERRDSPLHF
TGTGCCATCGCCGAGAGAAGAGATTCACCCCTCCACTTT
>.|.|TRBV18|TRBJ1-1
CASSPTGFKEAFF
TGTGCCAGCTCACCAACAGGGTTTAAGGAAGCTTTCTTT
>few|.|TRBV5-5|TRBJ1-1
CASSFYGQKSPLFLEAFF
TGTGCCAGCAGCTTTTATGGACAGAAGAGTCCCTTGTTTCTTGAAGCTTTCTTT